One and the same sample provided the 29 T cell receptor beta chains below, sequenced in a study of blood T cell repertoires in COVID-19. Data came from immunoSEQ multiplex PCR; TCRdb stores just in-frame clones and leaves some out. The table includes about 87,000 clones, 70% to 90% detected once. What was sequenced was peripheral blood. The receptors here all came from a woman older than 75 with COVID-19, enrolled during active disease.

The V call is TRBV2, the J call TRBJ1-2; D is perhaps TRBD1 (6 bases). Trimming took off 6 bases at V and 6 bases at J, with 14 bases between the two ends. The length of the CDR3 is 13 residues. Germline loops: CDR1 SNHLY, CDR2 FYNNEI. CDR3 loop: CASRDDRPHGYTF. The CDR3 nucleotides read TGTGCCAGCAGGGATGACAGGCCCCATGGCTACACCTTC.

The rearrangement uses TRBV6-2 or TRBV6-3 and TRBJ1-1; 10 nucleotides match TRBD1. From germline, CDR1 is MNHEY and CDR2 SVGEGT. The CDR3 spans 17 residues. V shed 0 bases, J shed 0 bases, and the junction held 4 bases outside the gene matches. This chain's CDR3 is CASSYSRQGAVNTEAFF. CDR3 coding DNA: TGTGCCAGCAGTTACTCGCGACAGGGGGCGGTGAACACTGAAGCTTTCTTT.

The V and J genes are TRBV5-6 and TRBJ2-7, with unresolved D. There are 15 residues in the CDR3. Germline V gene sequence: CDR1 SGHDT, CDR2 YYEEEE. The V gene lost 0 bases and the J gene lost 4 bases, with 14 bases spanning the gap. The CDR3, as DNA: TGTGCCAGCAGCTTGGGCCCTCTCGGTTTATACGAGCAGTACTTC. Translated, it gives CASSLGPLGLYEQYF.

This chain connects TRBV27 to TRBJ2-1; D perhaps matches TRBD2 (5 bases). The CDR3 runs to 15 residues. Trimming pared 3 bases from V and 5 bases from J, leaving 14 bases between. Per the germline V gene, CDR1 is MNHEY and CDR2 is SMNVEV (reference sequence). CDR3 region: CASSFPTGSHNEQFF. The CDR3 DNA follows: TGTGCCAGCAGTTTTCCGACGGGGAGCCACAATGAGCAGTTCTTC.

There are a few counts of this clone. This chain joins TRBV18 and TRBJ2-3; TRBD2 agrees at 8 bases. The trim removed 0 bases at V and 6 bases at J, leaving 2 bases unmatched. CDR3 length: 14 amino acids. Germline loops: CDR1 KGHSH, CDR2 LQKENI. The CDR3 bases are TGTGCCAGCTCACCACCTAGCGGGACCGATACGCAGTATTTT. It specifies CASSPPSGTDTQYF. Full variable domain (outside the CDR3, taken from reference TRBV18 and TRBJ2-3): NAGVMQNPRHLVRRRGQEARLRCSPMKGHSHVYWYRQLPEEGLKFMVYLQKENIIDESGMPKERFSAEFPKEGPSILRIQQVVRGDSAAYFCASSPPSGTDTQYFGPGTRLTVL.

This rearrangement joins TRBV19 to TRBJ2-7; the D gene is possibly TRBD1 (6 bases). This CDR3 region has 14 residues. V was pared by 2 bases and J by 3 bases, with 11 bases between. CDR1 LNHDA and CDR2 SQIVND come from the germline V gene (reference sequence). The CDR3 nucleotides read TGTGCCAGTAGTATACAAGGGGGAGACTACGAGCAGTACTTC. Its protein is CASSIQGGDYEQYF.

This clone was observed once. The rearrangement uses TRBV29-1 and TRBJ2-1, with a tentative D call TRBD2 (5 bases). Looked up from germline, CDR1 is SQVTM and CDR2 is ANQGSEA. The V and J ends lost 3 bases and 3 bases respectively, with 9 bases between them. The CDR3 has 13 amino acids. CDR3 sequence (DNA): TGCAGCGTTGACCCTAGCAGCTACAATGAGCAGTTCTTC. It specifies CSVDPSSYNEQFF.

The chain joins TRBV2 to TRBJ1-1; D is perhaps TRBD1 (5 bases). The germline V gene encodes CDR1 SNHLY and CDR2 FYNNEI. Trimming removed 5 bases from V and 4 bases from J, with 11 bases in between. This CDR3 spans 13 amino acids. This CDR3 is CASSHRRGTEAFF. The CDR3, as DNA: TGTGCCAGCAGTCACAGGAGGGGCACTGAAGCTTTCTTT. The full variable domain, in which reference TRBV2 and TRBJ1-1 provide the parts outside the CDR3, is EPEVTQTPSHQVTQMGQEVILRCVPISNHLYFYWYRQILGQKVEFLVSFYNNEISEKSEIFDDQFSVERPDGSNFTLKIRSTKLEDSAMYFCASSHRRGTEAFFGQGTRLTVV.

The chain links TRBV3-1 (or the pseudogene TRBV3-2) to TRBJ2-1, with D tentatively TRBD2 (5 bases). Germline values: CDR1 LGHDT, CDR2 YNNKEL (reference sequence). CDR3 size: 13 residues. V shed 1 base and J shed 6 bases, with 7 bases lying between them. CDR3 in DNA: TGTGCCAGCAGCCAAGCCGGAGGCAATGAGCAGTTCTTC. This gives the protein CASSQAGGNEQFF.

The V gene is TRBV7-2, the J gene TRBJ1-1, with D perhaps matching TRBD1 (5 bases). There are 14 residues in the CDR3. V lost 4 bases and J lost 5, with 14 bases in between. The germline V gene has CDR1 SGHTA and CDR2 FQGNSA. The CDR3 coding sequence is TGTGCCAGCAGCTCCCCTGGGGCGTCAACTGAAGCTTTCTTT. Translated, it gives CASSSPGASTEAFF.

This clone has a handful of counts. The V and J genes are TRBV19 and TRBJ2-3; TRBD2 agrees at 10 bases. V shed 5 bases and J 7 bases; nucleotides not matched to a gene: 12. Germline CDR1 reads LNHDA; CDR2 reads SQIVND (reference sequence). The CDR3 has 16 residues. CDR3: CASSQGTSVRTNTQYF. The CDR3 DNA sequence: TGTGCCAGTAGTCAGGGGACTAGCGTCCGGACAAATACGCAGTATTTT.

This clone was counted a few times. The gene calls are TRBV5-6 and TRBJ2-7; TRBD1 agrees at 9 bases. Germline CDR1 is SGHDT and CDR2 is YYEEEE. This CDR3 contains 15 residues. V shed 0 bases and J 5 bases; nucleotides not matched to a gene: 6. DNA for the CDR3: TGTGCCAGCAGCTTGGGATGGGACAGGGCCCACGAGCAGTACTTC. Translation: CASSLGWDRAHEQYF.

The J gene is TRBJ2-6, the V gene TRBV11-2, with TRBD1 identical over 7 bases. The germline V gene encodes CDR1 SGHAT and CDR2 FQNNGV. V was clipped by 0 bases and J by 2 bases; unmatched bases: 4. The CDR3 contains 17 residues. This CDR3 is CASSLDRTGAGANVLTF. The CDR3 DNA follows: TGTGCCAGCAGCTTAGATCGCACAGGGGCTGGGGCCAACGTCCTGACTTTC.

In nucleotides, the CDR3 is TGCGCCAGCAGCCAAGTCCCTAGCGGGGGGGCCCCCCACTCCTACAATGAGCAGTTCTTC. Residues: CASSQVPSGGAPHSYNEQFF. This sequence joins TRBV4-1 and TRBJ2-1; 12 bases align to TRBD2. CDR1 is MGHRA and CDR2 is YSYEKL in the germline V gene. Trimming at V came to 1 base and at J to 0 bases, leaving 10 bases not matched to a gene. The CDR3 consists of 20 residues.

The CDR3 DNA reads as TGTGCCAGCACGGGACAGCCTCTTGTGGAGCAGTACTTC. It encodes CASTGQPLVEQYF. The V gene is TRBV2, the J gene TRBJ2-7; 7 bases are a match to TRBD1. After removal of 7 bases from V and 7 bases from J, the junction contained 10 bases not matched to a gene. This CDR3 is built from 13 residues. Germline CDR1 and CDR2: SNHLY and FYNNEI. Full variable domain (rest looked up from reference TRBV2 and TRBJ2-7): EPEVTQTPSHQVTQMGQEVILRCVPISNHLYFYWYRQILGQKVEFLVSFYNNEISEKSEIFDDQFSVERPDGSNFTLKIRSTKLEDSAMYFCASTGQPLVEQYFGPGTRLTVT.

This clone was recorded once. V and J are TRBV19 and TRBJ2-2; 7 nucleotides match TRBD2. CDR3 length: 15 residues. Looked up from germline, CDR1 is LNHDA and CDR2 is SQIVND (reference sequence). V was clipped by 8 bases and J by 5 bases; unmatched bases: 11. CDR3 DNA: TGTGCCAGTGCCGAGGGGCGGGGGTATACCGGGGAGCTGTTTTTT. This codes for CASAEGRGYTGELFF.

The rearrangement links TRBV7-3 to TRBJ2-5; the match to TRBD1 covers 8 bases. This CDR3 is built from 14 residues. Trimming cost V 5 bases and J 3 bases; bases outside gene matches: 5. Germline V gene lookup returns CDR1 SGHTA and CDR2 FQGTGA. The CDR3 DNA reads TGTGCCAGCAGCCGGACAGGGATAAAAGAGACCCAGTACTTC. Encoded protein: CASSRTGIKETQYF.

J is TRBJ2-5 and V is TRBV7-6; TRBD2 agrees at 7 bases. The CDR3 covers 16 residues. The V gene end was trimmed by 2 bases and the J gene end by 5 bases; junction bases not matched to a gene: 11. Germline V gene data show CDR1 as SGHVS and CDR2 as FNYEAQ. The CDR3: CASSLYQREGRETQYF. The CDR3 region has the DNA TGTGCCAGCAGCTTATACCAGCGGGAAGGGCGTGAGACCCAGTACTTC.

This clone was picked up a small number of times. This chain connects TRBV18 to TRBJ1-5; weak D call: TRBD1 (6 bases). The CDR3 runs 17 residues. Germline CDR1 and CDR2: KGHSH and LQKENI. V was cut by 3 bases and J by 5 bases, with 20 bases left in between. In DNA, the CDR3 is TGTGCCAGCTCACCCTGGGGGCCCGGGAGGTATGATCAGCCCCAGCATTTT. It translates to CASSPWGPGRYDQPQHF.

The chain combines TRBV2 with TRBJ2-1; 7 bases agree with TRBD1. The V gene end was trimmed by 5 bases and the J gene end by 9 bases; junction bases not matched to a gene: 7. Germline assignment: CDR1 SNHLY and CDR2 FYNNEI. The CDR3 loop spans 13 amino acids. The CDR3 region is CASSSDRAREQFF. The CDR3, as DNA: TGTGCCAGCAGTTCAGACAGGGCCCGTGAGCAGTTCTTC.

CDR3 coding DNA: TGTGCCAGCAGCGCCAGGACAGGAGGAGATGAGCAGTTCTTC. Its protein product is CASSARTGGDEQFF. The chain joins TRBV11-3 to TRBJ2-1, with 7 bases aligning to TRBD1. V lost 5 bases and J lost 8; bases outside the gene matches: 9. Germline lookup yields CDR1 SGHNT and CDR2 YENEEA. This CDR3 region has 14 residues.

CDR3 region: CASGFLAGPGGGETQYF. In DNA, the CDR3 is TGTGCTAGTGGTTTCCTAGCGGGGCCTGGGGGTGGGGAGACCCAGTACTTC. V gene TRBV12-5 combines with J gene TRBJ2-5, with 9 bases identical to TRBD2. This CDR3 comprises 17 residues. Germline trimming cut 3 bases from V and 5 bases from J; bases unmatched to any gene: 13. The germline V gene encodes CDR1 LGHNT and CDR2 FRNRAP.

V is TRBV2 and J is TRBJ2-5; D is ambiguous. CDR1 is SNHLY, CDR2 FYNNEI, per germline. CDR3 length: 12 amino acids. V lost 4 bases to trimming and J lost 5 bases, with 8 bases between them. CDR3 protein: CASSALEETQYF. In DNA, the CDR3 is TGTGCCAGCAGTGCGTTGGAGGAGACCCAGTACTTC.

The chain combines TRBV7-9 with TRBJ1-2, with 7 bases identical to TRBD1. Looked up from germline, CDR1 is SEHNR and CDR2 is FQNEAQ (reference sequence). The CDR3 sequence is 16 residues long. With 2 bases clipped from V and 4 bases from J, the junction kept 10 bases outside the gene matches. CDR3 sequence reads: CASSLRTGPVPYGYTF. The CDR3 DNA sequence: TGTGCCAGCAGCTTAAGGACAGGCCCCGTTCCCTATGGCTACACCTTC.

The rearrangement uses TRBV18 and TRBJ1-2; 7 bases are shared with TRBD1. The CDR3 spans 15 residues. Germline CDR1 reads KGHSH; CDR2 reads LQKENI. With V trimmed by 3 bases and J by 6 bases, 10 bases remained unmatched. CDR3 region: CASSPSRDRVDGYTF. CDR3 coding DNA: TGTGCCAGCTCACCGAGCAGAGACAGGGTGGATGGCTACACCTTC.

The rearrangement uses TRBV30 and TRBJ2-3; no reliable D call. V lost 0 bases and J 6 bases, leaving 13 bases between the germline ends. Per the germline V gene, CDR1 is GTSNPN and CDR2 is SVGIG (reference sequence). CDR3 size: 14 residues. The CDR3 here is CAWSVMARRDTQYF. Written as DNA, the CDR3 is TGTGCCTGGAGTGTCATGGCCCGCCGTGATACGCAGTATTTT.

The chain combines TRBV6-5 with TRBJ1-2; D perhaps matches TRBD1 (5 bases). Germline V gives CDR1 MNHEY, CDR2 SVGAGI. Trimming pared 0 bases from V and 7 bases from J, leaving 15 bases between. The CDR3 totals 15 residues. CDR3 nucleotides: TGTGCCAGCAGTTACTCTGCGGGGCAGGCCGGTGGCTACACCTTC. It specifies CASSYSAGQAGGYTF.

The V and J genes are TRBV12-5 and TRBJ2-1; 13 nucleotides match TRBD2. The CDR3 is made up of 19 amino acids. Germline V gene sequence: CDR1 LGHNT, CDR2 FRNRAP. Trimming took 2 bases from V and 2 from J; bases not matched to a gene: 9. The CDR3: CASGLSGTSGAKTYNEQFF. The CDR3 DNA reads TGTGCTAGTGGTTTGTCTGGGACTAGCGGGGCCAAAACCTACAATGAGCAGTTCTTC.

The gene calls are TRBV18 and TRBJ2-1; possibly TRBD2 for D (5 bases). CDR1 and CDR2 from the germline V gene are KGHSH and LQKENI. This CDR3 is 17 amino acids long. The ends were cut back, 5 bases at V and 0 bases at J, with 17 bases in the middle. The CDR3 DNA sequence: TGTGCCAGCTCATCAACCCTTAGCGAGAGCTCCTACAATGAGCAGTTCTTC. Amino acid sequence: CASSSTLSESSYNEQFF.